A single count supports the clone carrying this T cell receptor beta chain. Its target is unknown. This table comes from immunoSEQ multiplex PCR, and its TCRdb copy is limited to in-frame clones, with some not included. The data hold tens of thousands of clones, with about 88% observed a single time. V lost 6 bases, J lost 5 bases, and 12 bases lay in between. This CDR3 contains 13 residues. CDR1 and CDR2 from the germline V gene are MNHEY and SVGAGI. The data originate from a study of OX40 agonist ivuxolimab in advanced cancers. Findings and caveats of the study: Researchers report that CD8+ T cells had, on average, more expanded clones than CD4+. Low normalized T-cell clonal expansion also characterized some of the nonresponders. Researchers did not determine the expanded peripheral T cells' antigen specificity.

This receptor was obtained from an adult with an advanced solid tumor such as melanoma, head and neck, liver or kidney cancer. The chain combines TRBV6-5 with TRBJ2-3; D gene unclear. This specimen consisted of CD4+ or CD8+ T cells sorted from blood, obtained in a trial of the OX40 agonist ivuxolimab. DNA for the CDR3: TGTGCCAGCAGACCAGGATGGGAAGATACGCAGTATTTT. Its protein is CASRPGWEDTQYF.